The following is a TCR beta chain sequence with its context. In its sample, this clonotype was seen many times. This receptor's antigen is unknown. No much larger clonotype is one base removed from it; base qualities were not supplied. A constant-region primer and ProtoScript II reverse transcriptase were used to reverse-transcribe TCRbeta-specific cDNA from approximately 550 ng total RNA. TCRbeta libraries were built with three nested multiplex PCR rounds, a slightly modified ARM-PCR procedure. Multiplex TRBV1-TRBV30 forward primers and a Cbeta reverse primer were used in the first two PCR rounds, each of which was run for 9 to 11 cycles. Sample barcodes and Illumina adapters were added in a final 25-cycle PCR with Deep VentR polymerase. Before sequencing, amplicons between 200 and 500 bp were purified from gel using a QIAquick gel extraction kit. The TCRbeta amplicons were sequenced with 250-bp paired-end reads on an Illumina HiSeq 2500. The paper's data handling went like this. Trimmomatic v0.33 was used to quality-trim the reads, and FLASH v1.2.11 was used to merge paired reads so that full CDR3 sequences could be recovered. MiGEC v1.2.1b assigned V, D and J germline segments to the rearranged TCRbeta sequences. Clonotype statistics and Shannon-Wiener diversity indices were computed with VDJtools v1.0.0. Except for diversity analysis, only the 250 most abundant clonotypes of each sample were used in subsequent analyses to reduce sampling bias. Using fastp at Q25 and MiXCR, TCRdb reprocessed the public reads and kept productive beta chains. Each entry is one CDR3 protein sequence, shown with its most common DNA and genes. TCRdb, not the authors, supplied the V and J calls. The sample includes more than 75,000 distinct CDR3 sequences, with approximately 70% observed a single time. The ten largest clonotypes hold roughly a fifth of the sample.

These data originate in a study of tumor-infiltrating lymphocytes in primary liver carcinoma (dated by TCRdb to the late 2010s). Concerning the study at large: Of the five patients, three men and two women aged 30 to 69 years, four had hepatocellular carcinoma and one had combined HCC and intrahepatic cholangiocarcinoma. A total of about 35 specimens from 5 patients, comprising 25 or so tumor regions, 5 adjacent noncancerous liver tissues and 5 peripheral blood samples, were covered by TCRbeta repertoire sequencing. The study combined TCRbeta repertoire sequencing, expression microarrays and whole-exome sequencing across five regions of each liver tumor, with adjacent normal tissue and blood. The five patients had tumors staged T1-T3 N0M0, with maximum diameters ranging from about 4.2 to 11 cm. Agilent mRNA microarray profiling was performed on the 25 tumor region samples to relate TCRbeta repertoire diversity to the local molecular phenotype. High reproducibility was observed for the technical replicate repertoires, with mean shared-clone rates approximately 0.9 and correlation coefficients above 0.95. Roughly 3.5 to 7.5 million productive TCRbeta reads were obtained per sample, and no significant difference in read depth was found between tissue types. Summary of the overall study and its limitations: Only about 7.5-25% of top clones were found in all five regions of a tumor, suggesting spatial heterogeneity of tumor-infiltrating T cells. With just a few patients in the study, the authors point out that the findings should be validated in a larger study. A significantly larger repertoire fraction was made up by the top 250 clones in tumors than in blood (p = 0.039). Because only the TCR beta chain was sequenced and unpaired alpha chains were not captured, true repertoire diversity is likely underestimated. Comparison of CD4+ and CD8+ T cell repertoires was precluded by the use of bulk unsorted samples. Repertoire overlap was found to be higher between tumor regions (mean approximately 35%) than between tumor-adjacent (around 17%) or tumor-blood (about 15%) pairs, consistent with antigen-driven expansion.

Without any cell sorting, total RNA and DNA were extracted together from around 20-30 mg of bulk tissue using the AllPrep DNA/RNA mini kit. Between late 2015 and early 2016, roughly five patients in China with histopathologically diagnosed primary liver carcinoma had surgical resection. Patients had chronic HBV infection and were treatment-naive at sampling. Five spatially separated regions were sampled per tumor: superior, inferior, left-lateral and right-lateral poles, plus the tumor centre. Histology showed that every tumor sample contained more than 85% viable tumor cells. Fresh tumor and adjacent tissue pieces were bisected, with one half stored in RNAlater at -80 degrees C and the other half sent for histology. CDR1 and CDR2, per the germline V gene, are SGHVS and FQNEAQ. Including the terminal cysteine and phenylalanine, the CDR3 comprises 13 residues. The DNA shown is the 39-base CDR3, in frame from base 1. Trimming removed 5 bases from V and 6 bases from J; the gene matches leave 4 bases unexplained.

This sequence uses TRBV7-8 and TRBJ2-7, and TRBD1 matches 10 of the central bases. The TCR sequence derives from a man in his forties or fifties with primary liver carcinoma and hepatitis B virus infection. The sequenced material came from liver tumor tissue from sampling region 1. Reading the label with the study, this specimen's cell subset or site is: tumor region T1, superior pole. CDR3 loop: CASSRDRGVEQYF. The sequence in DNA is TGTGCCAGCAGCAGGGACAGGGGTGTCGAGCAGTACTTC.